This passage covers 6 T cell receptor beta chains from one sample sequenced in a study of early T cells in non-severe SARS-CoV-2 infection. TCRdb analysed the 5' RACE reads with MiXCR anew, one entry per CDR3 protein. Here the sample spans roughly 52,000 distinct CDR3 sequences, about 6.1% being singletons. Sequencing used whole blood, obtained at baseline. The receptors shown here come from an adult who was a healthcare worker with PCR-confirmed SARS-CoV-2 infection or an uninfected control (not recorded which).

There are a few counts of this clonotype. The chain links TRBV18 to TRBJ2-7; D is ambiguous. The CDR3 length is 11 residues. In germline, CDR1 is KGHSH, CDR2 LQKENI. Trimming pared 3 bases from V and 5 bases from J, leaving 5 bases between. CDR3 loop: CASSPMDEQYF. The CDR3 DNA sequence: TGTGCCAGCTCACCGATGGACGAGCAGTACTTC. Supplemented by reference TRBV18 and TRBJ2-7, the full variable domain reads NAGVMQNPRHLVRRRGQEARLRCSPMKGHSHVYWYRQLPEEGLKFMVYLQKENIIDESGMPKERFSAEFPKEGPSILRIQQVVRGDSAAYFCASSPMDEQYFGPGTRLTVT.

This chain joins TRBV5-1 and TRBJ2-3; 9 nucleotides match TRBD2. With 4 bases clipped from V and 4 bases from J, the junction kept 7 bases outside the gene matches. Germline CDR1 is SGHRS and CDR2 is YFSETQ. The CDR3 runs 15 residues. CDR3 region: CASSGLAGIPDTQYF. Written as DNA, the CDR3 is TGCGCCAGCAGCGGGCTAGCGGGGATTCCAGATACGCAGTATTTT.

This clonotype was detected ten times or more. The chain combines TRBV28 with TRBJ2-3, with 9 bases that match TRBD2. CDR3 length: 15 amino acids. The germline V gene encodes CDR1 MDHEN and CDR2 SYDVKM. J was trimmed by 2 bases and V by 2 bases; bases with no gene match: 2. CDR3: CASSLAGGHTDTQYF. CDR3 DNA: TGTGCCAGCAGTTTAGCGGGGGGGCACACAGATACGCAGTATTTT. Full variable domain (remainder filled in from reference TRBV28 and TRBJ2-3): DVKVTQSSRYLVKRTGEKVFLECVQDMDHENMFWYRQDPGLGLRLIYFSYDVKMKEKGDIPEGYSVSREKKERFSLILESASTNQTSMYLCASSLAGGHTDTQYFGPGTRLTVL.

This clonotype is medium-sized in the sample. CDR3 loop: CASSYDSGTGELFF. CDR3 nucleotide sequence: TGTGCCAGCAGTTACGATAGCGGCACCGGGGAGCTGTTTTTT. The chain is built from TRBV6-5 and TRBJ2-2; possibly TRBD2 for D (6 bases). The length of the CDR3 is 14 residues. V lost 2 bases and J 4 bases, leaving 8 bases between the germline ends. Germline V gives CDR1 MNHEY, CDR2 SVGAGI.

This clonotype came up many times. The rearrangement uses TRBV7-2 and TRBJ2-3; 8 bases map to TRBD2. Germline CDR1 and CDR2: SGHTA and FQGNSA. CDR3 length equals 15 residues. J was trimmed by 0 bases and V by 4 bases; bases with no gene match: 3. CDR3 region: CASSYSGESTDTQYF. For the CDR3, the DNA is TGTGCCAGCAGCTATAGCGGGGAGAGCACAGATACGCAGTATTTT.

In this sample, this clonotype turned up many times. V gene TRBV18 combines with J gene TRBJ1-5, with D unresolved. Germline V gene sequence: CDR1 KGHSH, CDR2 LQKENI. This CDR3 has 15 residues. The V end lost 4 bases, the J end lost 9 bases, and 19 bases lay between the germline ends. In DNA form, the CDR3 reads TGTGCCAGCTCACTGGAGGCGTCGGGCATCCGGCCCCAGCATTTT. This gives the protein CASSLEASGIRPQHF.